The 11 T cell receptor beta chains given below trace back to one sample, sequenced in a study of control samples from healthy donors and cancer patients. Profiled with immunoSEQ multiplex PCR; TCRdb holds only in-frame clones, not every one. The table lists roughly 160,000 clones, around 88% of them singletons. Source material: blood. Receptor source: a woman aged 25 to 39 in good health.

The chain combines TRBV14 with TRBJ1-3; no firm D call. Germline-derived CDR1 and CDR2 are SGHDN and FVKESK. With 4 bases removed from V and 6 bases from J, the gap between germline ends came to 7 bases. This CDR3 comprises 12 residues. CDR3: CASSRRENTIYF. In DNA form, the CDR3 reads TGTGCCAGCAGCCGTAGGGAAAACACCATATATTTT.

The chain is built from TRBV18 and TRBJ2-2; a weak D match, TRBD2 (5 bases). The CDR3 is 14 amino acids. V was shortened by 2 bases and J by 8 bases, with 12 bases between the two germline ends. Germline values: CDR1 KGHSH, CDR2 LQKENI. The CDR3: CASSPNDPGGELFF. CDR3 bases: TGTGCCAGCTCACCAAATGATCCGGGAGGGGAGCTGTTTTTT.

The CDR3 loop reads CASRQTSGANVLTF. The CDR3 coding sequence is TGCGCCAGCAGACAGACGTCTGGGGCCAACGTCCTGACTTTC. The chain combines TRBV5-1 with TRBJ2-6; D is ambiguous. This CDR3 spans 14 amino acids. V was cut by 5 bases and J by 1 base, with 7 bases left in between. From germline, CDR1 is SGHRS and CDR2 YFSETQ.

V and J are TRBV2 and TRBJ2-3; 13 positions agree with TRBD2. The CDR3 is made up of 14 amino acids. J gave up 4 bases and V 8 bases, and 3 bases lay outside the gene matches. Germline values: CDR1 SNHLY, CDR2 FYNNEI. CDR3: CASLTSGRADTQYF. The CDR3 DNA reads as TGTGCCAGCCTAACTAGCGGGAGGGCAGATACGCAGTATTTT.

This chain links TRBV13 with TRBJ2-5, with D hard to call. V was trimmed by 5 bases and J by 4 bases, leaving 8 bases between them. The CDR3 is made up of 12 amino acids. Per the germline V gene, CDR1 is PRHDT and CDR2 is FYEKMQ (reference sequence). The CDR3 sequence is CASSPVTETQYF. The DNA for the CDR3 is TGTGCCAGCAGCCCCGTAACAGAGACCCAGTACTTC.

This sequence joins TRBV27 and TRBJ1-6; no firm D call. The ends were cut back, 2 bases at V and 9 bases at J, with 8 bases in the middle. CDR1 is MNHEY and CDR2 is SMNVEV in the germline V gene (reference sequence). The CDR3 covers 13 residues. CDR3 sequence reads: CASSLGVSSPLHF. The DNA for the CDR3 is TGTGCCAGCAGTTTAGGGGTTTCTTCACCCCTCCACTTT.

The chain has TRBV3-1 (or the pseudogene TRBV3-2) and TRBJ1-1, with D unresolved. This CDR3 has 14 residues. Per germline, CDR1 LGHDT and CDR2 YNNKEL (reference sequence). V lost 4 bases and J lost 4, with 13 bases in between. The DNA for the CDR3 is TGTGCCAGCAGCCGCTTAGACCGAAGCACTGAAGCTTTCTTT. Its translation: CASSRLDRSTEAFF.

This rearrangement joins TRBV4-1 to TRBJ2-5, with 9 bases fitting TRBD2. Germline lookup yields CDR1 MGHRA and CDR2 YSYEKL. V lost 4 bases to trimming and J lost 0 bases; unmatched junction nucleotides: 0. This CDR3 is 14 amino acids long. The CDR3 sequence: CASSRLADQETQYF. The CDR3 nucleotides read TGCGCCAGCAGCCGACTAGCGGACCAAGAGACCCAGTACTTC.

V gene TRBV29-1 combines with J gene TRBJ2-1, with 11 bases that match TRBD2. CDR1 is SQVTM and CDR2 is ANQGSEA in the germline V gene. Losses at the gene ends were 3 bases for V and 1 base for J; bases not matched to a gene: 2. The CDR3 covers 15 residues. The CDR3 DNA reads as TGCAGCGTTGAGCTAGCGGGGGGTTCCTACAATGAGCAGTTCTTC. It yields the protein CSVELAGGSYNEQFF.

V gene TRBV18 combines with J gene TRBJ2-2, with 15 bases fitting TRBD2. V lost 0 bases and J lost 6; bases outside the gene matches: 8. This CDR3 contains 19 residues. Germline CDR1 reads KGHSH; CDR2 reads LQKENI. CDR3 sequence reads: CASSPPFGLAGGSAGELFF. CDR3 bases: TGTGCCAGCTCACCACCATTTGGACTAGCGGGAGGGTCGGCCGGGGAGCTGTTTTTT.

The chain joins TRBV9 to TRBJ1-1; possible D gene TRBD1, 5 bases. The CDR3 is 16 amino acids. Germline lookup yields CDR1 SGDLS and CDR2 YYNGEE. Trimming shortened V by 0 bases and J by 5 bases, and 17 bases separated the two germline ends. Written as DNA, the CDR3 is TGTGCCAGCAGCGTAGCTGCGGGGGGAGTAGGTACTGAAGCTTTCTTT. It yields the protein CASSVAAGGVGTEAFF.